This T cell receptor beta chain was sequenced during a study of PD-1 blockade in classical Hodgkin lymphoma. Time point specified: cycle 4 day 1 (C4D1), after around six weeks of nivolumab. Each patient's relapse followed autologous stem cell transplantation, and brentuximab vedotin exposure varied. CD4+ T cells were purified from thawed PBMCs by magnetic negative selection. The CDR3 is made up of 14 amino acids. Per the germline V gene, CDR1 is MNHEY and CDR2 is SMNVEV (reference sequence). Unmatched junction bases numbered 4, after V lost 3 bases and J lost 9 bases. Repertoires were generated with immunoSEQ multiplex PCR, while TCRdb's copy carries only in-frame clones and drops some. Among about 17,000 clones, around 75% were seen once, and the ten largest hold 2% to 3%.

The specimen was CD4+ T cells from blood, collected before the fourth cycle of nivolumab. V usage is TRBV27 and J usage is TRBJ1-6; 8 nucleotides line up with TRBD1. The sequence was obtained from a human donor with classical Hodgkin lymphoma. The CDR3 DNA sequence: TGTGCCAGCAGTTTCAACAGGGGGGGTTCACCCCTCCACTTT. This sequence encodes CASSFNRGGSPLHF.